These 18 T cell receptor beta chains share one sample of origin, sequenced in a study of shared T cell receptors in the human thymus. Method: immunoSEQ multiplex PCR; TCRdb's copy keeps in-frame clones and lacks some. The sample lists hundreds of thousands of clones, around 87% seen once, with about 0.0094% in the top ten. This sample was also put to use in a study of human thymus T cells.

Sequencing used thymocytes. The receptors were gathered from a boy under two years old with a congenital heart defect.

The V gene is TRBV4-3, the J gene TRBJ1-2; D unresolved. This CDR3 spans 13 amino acids. Germline V gene sequence: CDR1 LGHNA, CDR2 YSLEER. V lost 0 bases and J lost 6, with 8 bases in between. The CDR3 region has the DNA TGCGCCAGCAGCCAAGATGCGTCGGATGGCTACACCTTC. It codes for CASSQDASDGYTF.

The V and J genes are TRBV28 and TRBJ1-5; D may be TRBD1 (5 bases). The length of the CDR3 is 15 residues. CDR1 is MDHEN and CDR2 is SYDVKM in the germline V gene. V was pared by 8 bases and J by 9 bases, with 23 bases between. The DNA for the CDR3 is TGTGCCAGCTCCGAGAGGGGAGGCCTAGCTCGGCCCCAGCATTTT. This encodes CASSERGGLARPQHF.

This chain joins TRBV18 and TRBJ2-7, with 11 bases matching TRBD1. The CDR3 totals 18 residues. With V trimmed by 0 bases and J by 7 bases, 14 bases remained unmatched. The germline V gene encodes CDR1 KGHSH and CDR2 LQKENI. CDR3 in amino acids: CASSPPFLGTGGRGEQYF. The CDR3 DNA reads TGTGCCAGCTCACCACCTTTTCTCGGGACAGGGGGACGGGGGGAGCAGTACTTC.

This clone appeared a single time. This chain uses TRBV7-2 with TRBJ2-1, with D possibly matching TRBD1 (6 bases). The CDR3 is 16 residues long. The V and J ends lost 0 bases and 6 bases respectively, with 15 bases between them. Germline V gene sequence: CDR1 SGHTA, CDR2 FQGNSA. The CDR3 here is CASSLAGATRRNEQFF. Written as DNA, the CDR3 is TGTGCCAGCAGCTTAGCGGGGGCCACACGTCGCAATGAGCAGTTCTTC.

The chain couples TRBV7-2 to TRBJ2-5; D is perhaps TRBD2 (6 bases). The germline V and J ends were trimmed by 1 base and 2 bases, with 11 bases remaining between them. CDR1 SGHTA and CDR2 FQGNSA come from the germline V gene. The CDR3 spans 15 residues. The DNA of the CDR3 is TGTGCCAGCAGCTTAGGCCGCGGGACTCAAGAGACCCAGTACTTC. This gives the protein CASSLGRGTQETQYF.

This clone occurred once. The CDR3, as DNA: TGTGCCATCAGCGACAGGGGTAACGGGGATGAGCAGTTCTTC. Encoded protein: CAISDRGNGDEQFF. The chain combines TRBV10-3 with TRBJ2-1; TRBD1 aligns across 8 bases. Per the germline V gene, CDR1 is ENHRY and CDR2 is SYGVKD. This CDR3 is 14 amino acids long. After removal of 6 bases from V and 8 bases from J, the junction contained 9 bases not matched to a gene.

This clone was counted a single time. The V and J genes are TRBV19 and TRBJ2-7; TRBD2 matches at 10 bases. Germline trimming cut 6 bases from V and 5 bases from J; bases unmatched to any gene: 16. The CDR3 consists of 17 residues. CDR1 and CDR2 (germline): LNHDA, SQIVND (reference sequence). The CDR3 protein is CASSPRGASGSQHEQYF. CDR3 nucleotides: TGTGCCAGTAGCCCAAGGGGGGCTAGCGGGAGTCAACACGAGCAGTACTTC.

The chain combines TRBV10-2 with TRBJ2-3; D unclear. Germline V CDR1 and CDR2: WSHSY, SAAADI. The CDR3 sequence is 15 residues long. Trimming pared 3 bases from V and 4 bases from J, leaving 14 bases between. CDR3 bases: TGCGCCAGCAGTGATCTGGCTACACGGGCAGATACGCAGTATTTT. This gives the protein CASSDLATRADTQYF.

The chain uses TRBV11-2 and TRBJ1-2, with 8 nucleotides matching TRBD1. CDR3 length: 18 residues. V dropped 5 bases and J dropped 0; count of bases not matched to a gene: 14. Germline assignment: CDR1 SGHAT and CDR2 FQNNGV. Here the CDR3 reads CASSPEAGGQHPNYGYTF. The CDR3 bases are TGTGCCAGCAGCCCAGAGGCAGGGGGCCAACATCCTAACTATGGCTACACCTTC.

CDR3 loop: CASSQDRGRENTEAFF. The CDR3 DNA sequence: TGTGCCAGCAGCCAAGATCGGGGTAGGGAGAACACTGAAGCTTTCTTT. The rearrangement links TRBV14 to TRBJ1-1, with no clear D. The CDR3 totals 16 residues. Germline-derived CDR1 and CDR2 are SGHDN and FVKESK. V lost 0 bases, J lost 1 base, and 12 bases lay in between.

The chain links TRBV5-1 to TRBJ1-2, with 9 bases that match TRBD1. The CDR3 consists of 14 residues. V lost 5 bases, J lost 6 bases, and 8 bases stayed unmatched. Germline V lookup: CDR1 SGHRS, CDR2 YFSETQ. CDR3 sequence (DNA): TGCGCCAGCAGGCTGACAGGGGGTATTGATGGCTACACCTTC. Its translation: CASRLTGGIDGYTF.

The chain recombines TRBV5-6 with TRBJ2-2, with D maybe TRBD1 (6 bases). The germline V and J ends were trimmed by 0 bases and 3 bases, with 12 bases remaining between them. Germline values: CDR1 SGHDT, CDR2 YYEEEE. This CDR3 contains 16 residues. The CDR3 DNA is TGTGCCAGCAGCTTGGCAGGGGCGGAGTACACCGGGGAGCTGTTTTTT. Its translation: CASSLAGAEYTGELFF.

This clone showed up just once. The chain recombines TRBV12-5 with TRBJ2-1; 7 bases fit TRBD1. CDR3 length: 15 residues. In germline, CDR1 is LGHNT, CDR2 FRNRAP. J lost 8 bases, V lost 2 bases, and 9 bases had no gene match. The CDR3 reads CASGLIGGAGDEQFF. DNA of the CDR3: TGTGCTAGTGGTTTGATAGGGGGCGCGGGCGATGAGCAGTTCTTC.

V gene TRBV5-6 combines with J gene TRBJ1-2; 8 bases are shared with TRBD1. Per the germline V gene, CDR1 is SGHDT and CDR2 is YYEEEE. The V and J ends lost 5 bases and 6 bases, in that order; junction bases with no gene match: 12. The CDR3 sequence is 15 residues long. CDR3: CASRGGDRWRNGYTF. For the CDR3, the DNA is TGTGCCAGCAGGGGTGGGGACAGGTGGAGGAATGGCTACACCTTC.

The V gene is TRBV5-4, the J gene TRBJ1-1; a weak D match, TRBD1 (6 bases). Trimming left V 0 bases short and J 1 base short, with 10 bases between. Germline lookup yields CDR1 SGHNT and CDR2 YYREEE (reference sequence). The CDR3 covers 15 residues. The CDR3 region has the DNA TGTGCCAGCAGCTTGGAGGGGGGGGAGAACACTGAAGCTTTCTTT. Translated: CASSLEGGENTEAFF.

This clone was detected a few times. The chain joins TRBV10-2 to TRBJ2-1; TRBD2 aligns across 16 bases. Germline V gene lookup returns CDR1 WSHSY and CDR2 SAAADI. V was pared by 6 bases and J by 7 bases, with 9 bases of the junction left unmatched. CDR3 size: 17 residues. This CDR3 reads CASSLGLAGGPGNEQFF. The DNA of the CDR3 is TGCGCCAGCAGCCTGGGACTAGCGGGAGGGCCGGGGAATGAGCAGTTCTTC.

This clone has only one observation. The chain employs TRBV14 and TRBJ2-1; 14 bases map to TRBD2. With V trimmed by 4 bases and J by 10 bases, 12 bases remained unmatched. Per the germline V gene, CDR1 is SGHDN and CDR2 is FVKESK. This CDR3 is 17 amino acids long. This chain's CDR3 is CASSLGLAGGLGQEQFF. The CDR3 coding sequence is TGTGCCAGCAGCCTAGGACTAGCGGGAGGTCTTGGTCAAGAGCAGTTCTTC.

The rearrangement joins TRBV7-9 to TRBJ2-1; 11 bases are a match to TRBD2. Trimming removed 1 base from V and 5 bases from J; junction bases left unmatched: 1. Germline V CDR1 and CDR2: SEHNR, FQNEAQ (reference sequence). The CDR3 totals 15 residues. This CDR3 is CASSLGLAGHNEQFF. DNA of the CDR3: TGTGCCAGCAGCTTAGGACTAGCGGGGCACAATGAGCAGTTCTTC. Full variable domain (missing parts from reference TRBV7-9 and TRBJ2-1): DTGVSQNPRHKITKRGQNVTFRCDPISEHNRLYWYRQTLGQGPEFLTYFQNEAQLEKSRLLSDRFSAERPKGSFSTLEIQRTEQGDSAMYLCASSLGLAGHNEQFFGPGTRLTVL.